This is a list of T cell receptor beta chains from one sample in a study of shared T cell receptors in the human thymus. The assay was immunoSEQ multiplex PCR, and TCRdb's table has in-frame clones only and misses some. In the table there are roughly 550,000 clones, approximately 80% of which are singletons. The same data also went into a second study, on human thymus T cells.

Source material: thymocytes. These receptors came from a boy in the first two years of life with a congenital heart defect. The conserved cysteine and the conserved F or W are not part of the CDR3 here.

v_call cdr3_aa
TRBV5-8 ASSAVGVSGNTIY
TRBV10-1 ASFDPLAGVRVRSYNEQF
TRBV9 ASSEDSKKTQY
TRBV13 ASSLGGLACTDTQY
TRBV4-2 ASLSYEQY
TRBV6-5 ASSFGGDYEQY
TRBV15 ATSKQRGGKLAGVTDTQY
TRBV7-9 ASTAAQANPGNTIY
TRBV30 AWSVQGQGLPSTEAF
TRBV11-3 ASSLDGQGDYEQY
TRBV27 ASSPHPGWSGNTIY
TRBV28 ASTSSGQGFGGRGNEQY
TRBV11-2 ASSLSSGRGTDTQY
TRBV25-1 ASREGLAGVVQETQY
TRBV4-3 ASSQEGAGRGNEQY
TRBV15 ATSREEWEGLSYEQY
TRBV4-3 ASSQVSGTTNYEQY
TRBV30 AWSAPSGTSSNQPQH
TRBV2 ASSLRRPGSNEQY
TRBV27 ASSWRQGVNEQF
TRBV29-1 SVEVASGRTDTQY
TRBV6-1 ASSTGQGDNGELF
TRBV13 ASSSLTSGVKNIQY
TRBV5-4 ASSWDRTETNYGYT
TRBV10-3 AISPTPNYGYT
TRBV7-8 ASSPRTSGSSGEQY
TRBV5-6 ASSLAGTYEQY
TRBV5-4 ASSPSRDRGRLEKLF
TRBV4-2 ASSQEGGCTSGRVKETQY
TRBV11-3 ASSPSTRQGARVNTIY
TRBV4-3 ASSQATPPYEQY
TRBV27 ASSPLWASGRATGELF
TRBV27 ASSLQYRGYSQPQH
TRBV9 ASSVVGRQQREGAWNEQF
TRBV7-6 ASSDYRATNEKLF
TRBV28 ASSRPEDRLAGANVLT
TRBV2 ASSIFETGGSYEQY
TRBV4-1 ASSQDGTSGSSYNEQF
TRBV25-1 ATRDSMSSQY
TRBV6-5 ASSSGTGANQPQH
TRBV5-1 ASSPGTGAYEQY
TRBV29-1 SVPCGVAGGRADTQY
TRBV5-8 ASSLEGGGHREQY
TRBV4-1 ASSQDQADEQF